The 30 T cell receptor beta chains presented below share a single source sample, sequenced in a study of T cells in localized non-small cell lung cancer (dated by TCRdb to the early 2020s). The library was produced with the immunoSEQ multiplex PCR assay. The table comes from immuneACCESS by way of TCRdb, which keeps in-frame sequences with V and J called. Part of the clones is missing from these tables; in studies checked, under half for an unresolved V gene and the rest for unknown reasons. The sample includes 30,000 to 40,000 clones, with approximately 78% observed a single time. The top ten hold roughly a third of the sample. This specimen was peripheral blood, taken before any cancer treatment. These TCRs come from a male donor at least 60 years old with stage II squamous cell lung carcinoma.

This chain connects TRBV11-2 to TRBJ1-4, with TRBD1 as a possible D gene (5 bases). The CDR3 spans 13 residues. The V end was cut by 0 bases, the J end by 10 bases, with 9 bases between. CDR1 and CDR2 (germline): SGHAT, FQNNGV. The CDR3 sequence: CASSLDGQGKLFF. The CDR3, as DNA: TGTGCCAGCAGCTTAGATGGGCAGGGAAAACTGTTTTTT. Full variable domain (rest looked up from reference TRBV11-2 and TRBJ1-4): EAGVAQSPRYKIIEKRQSVAFWCNPISGHATLYWYQQILGQGPKLLIQFQNNGVVDDSQLPKDRFSAERLKGVDSTLKIQPAKLEDSAVYLCASSLDGQGKLFFGSGTQLSVL.

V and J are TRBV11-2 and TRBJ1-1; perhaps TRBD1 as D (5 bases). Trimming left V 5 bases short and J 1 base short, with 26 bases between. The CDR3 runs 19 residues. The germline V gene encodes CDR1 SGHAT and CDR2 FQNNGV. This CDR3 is CASSLNQARGSPSNTEAFF. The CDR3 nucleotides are TGTGCCAGCAGCCTTAACCAAGCCCGGGGCAGCCCCTCGAACACTGAAGCTTTCTTT.

The chain's CDR3 is CASSILASNQPQHF. Here the CDR3 DNA reads TGTGCCAGTAGTATTCTCGCGAGCAATCAGCCCCAGCATTTT. The chain links TRBV19 to TRBJ1-5; D is unclear. Trimming removed 3 bases at V and 1 base at J, with 7 bases between. Germline CDR1 is LNHDA and CDR2 is SQIVND (reference sequence). This CDR3 is built from 14 residues.

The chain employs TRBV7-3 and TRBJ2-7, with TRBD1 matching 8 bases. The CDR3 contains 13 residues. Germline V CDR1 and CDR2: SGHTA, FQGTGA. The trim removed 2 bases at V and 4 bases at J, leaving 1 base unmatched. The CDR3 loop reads CASSLGTGYEQYF. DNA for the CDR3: TGTGCCAGCAGCTTAGGGACAGGATACGAGCAGTACTTC.

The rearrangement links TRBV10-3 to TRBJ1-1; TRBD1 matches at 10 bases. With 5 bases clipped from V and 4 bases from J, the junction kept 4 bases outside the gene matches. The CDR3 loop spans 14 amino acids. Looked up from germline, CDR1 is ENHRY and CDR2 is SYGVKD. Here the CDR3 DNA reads TGTGCCATCAGTTACGACAGGGGGCTCACTGAAGCTTTCTTT. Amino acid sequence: CAISYDRGLTEAFF.

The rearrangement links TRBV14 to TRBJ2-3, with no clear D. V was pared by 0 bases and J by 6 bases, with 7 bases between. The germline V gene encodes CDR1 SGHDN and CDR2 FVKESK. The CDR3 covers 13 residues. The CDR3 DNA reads TGTGCCAGCAGCCAAGATTGGTTTGATACGCAGTATTTT. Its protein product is CASSQDWFDTQYF.

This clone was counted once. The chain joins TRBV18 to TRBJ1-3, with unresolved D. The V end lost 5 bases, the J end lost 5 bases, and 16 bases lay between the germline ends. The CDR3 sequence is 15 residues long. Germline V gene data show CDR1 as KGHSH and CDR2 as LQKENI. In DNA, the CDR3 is TGTGCCAGCTCAAGGCTTGAGAGGATGAGAAACACCATATATTTT. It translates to CASSRLERMRNTIYF.

The CDR3 sequence is CASSQLSGETQYF. CDR3 bases: TGCGCCAGCAGCCAACTATCGGGAGAGACCCAGTACTTC. The rearrangement links TRBV5-1 to TRBJ2-5, with D unclear. CDR3 length: 13 residues. Germline CDR1 is SGHRS and CDR2 is YFSETQ. V was trimmed by 4 bases and J by 4 bases, leaving 11 bases between them.

In nucleotides, the CDR3 is TGTGCCTGGAGCGTGTTCCCGACATCCGCTATCTCTGGAAACACCATATATTTT. Its protein is CAWSVFPTSAISGNTIYF. The chain employs TRBV30 and TRBJ1-3, with D hard to call. The CDR3 extends over 18 amino acids. V shed 3 bases and J shed 0 bases, with 21 bases lying between them. CDR1 is GTSNPN and CDR2 is SVGIG in the germline V gene (reference sequence).

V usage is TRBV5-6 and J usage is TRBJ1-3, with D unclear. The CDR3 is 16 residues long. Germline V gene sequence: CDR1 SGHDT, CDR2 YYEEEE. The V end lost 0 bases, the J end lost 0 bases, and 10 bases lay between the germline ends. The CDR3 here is CASSLDDTTSGNTIYF. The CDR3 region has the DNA TGTGCCAGCAGCTTGGATGACACCACCTCTGGAAACACCATATATTTT.

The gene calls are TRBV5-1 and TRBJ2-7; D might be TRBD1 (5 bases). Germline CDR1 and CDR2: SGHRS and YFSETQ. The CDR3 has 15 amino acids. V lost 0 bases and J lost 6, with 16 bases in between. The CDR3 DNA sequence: TGCGCCAGCAGCTTGGGGGCCTCCTGGGGCGGCGAGCAGTACTTC. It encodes CASSLGASWGGEQYF.

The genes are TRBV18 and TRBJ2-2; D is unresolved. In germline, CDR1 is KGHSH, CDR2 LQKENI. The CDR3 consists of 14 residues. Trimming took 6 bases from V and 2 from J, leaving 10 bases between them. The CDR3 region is CASSRIENTGELFF. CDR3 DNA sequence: TGTGCCAGCTCCCGAATTGAAAACACCGGGGAGCTGTTTTTT.

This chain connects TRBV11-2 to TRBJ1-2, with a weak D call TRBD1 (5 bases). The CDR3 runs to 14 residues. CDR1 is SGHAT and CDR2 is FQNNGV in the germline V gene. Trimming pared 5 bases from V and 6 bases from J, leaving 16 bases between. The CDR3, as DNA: TGTGCCAGCAGCCCTCGGGCAGGGAACCATGGCTACACCTTC. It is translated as CASSPRAGNHGYTF.

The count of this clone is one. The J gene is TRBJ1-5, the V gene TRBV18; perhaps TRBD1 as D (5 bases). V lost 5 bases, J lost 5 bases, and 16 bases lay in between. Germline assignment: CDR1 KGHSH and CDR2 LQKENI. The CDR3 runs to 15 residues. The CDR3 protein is CASSEYRGTHQPQHF. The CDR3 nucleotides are TGTGCCAGCTCAGAATACCGGGGGACTCATCAGCCCCAGCATTTT.

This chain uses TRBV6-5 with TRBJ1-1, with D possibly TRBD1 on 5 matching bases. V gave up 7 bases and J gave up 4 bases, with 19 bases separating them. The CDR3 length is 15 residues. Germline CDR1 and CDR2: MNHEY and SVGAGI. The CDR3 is CASKKGRVGSTEAFF. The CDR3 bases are TGTGCCAGCAAGAAGGGGCGAGTGGGAAGCACTGAAGCTTTCTTT.

CDR3 loop: CASSVSGRAANTGELFF. The CDR3 nucleotides are TGTGCCAGCAGCGTTAGCGGGAGGGCAGCGAACACCGGGGAGCTGTTTTTT. The chain employs TRBV11-2 and TRBJ2-2; TRBD2 matches 11 bases. Unmatched junction bases numbered 5, after V lost 5 bases and J lost 0 bases. The germline V gene has CDR1 SGHAT and CDR2 FQNNGV. This CDR3 region has 17 residues.

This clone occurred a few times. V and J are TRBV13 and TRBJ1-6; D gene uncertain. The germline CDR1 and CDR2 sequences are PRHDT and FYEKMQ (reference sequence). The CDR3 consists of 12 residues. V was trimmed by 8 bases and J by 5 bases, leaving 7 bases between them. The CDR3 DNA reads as TGTGCCAGCGGGGTGAATAATTCACCCCTCCACTTT. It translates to CASGVNNSPLHF.

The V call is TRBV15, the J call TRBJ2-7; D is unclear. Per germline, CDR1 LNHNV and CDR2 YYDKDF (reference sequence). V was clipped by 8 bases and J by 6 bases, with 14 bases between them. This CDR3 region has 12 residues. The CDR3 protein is CATAQALGEQYF. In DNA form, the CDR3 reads TGTGCCACCGCGCAGGCCTTGGGCGAGCAGTACTTC.

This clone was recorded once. CDR3: CASSKRRQGFTDTQYF. CDR3 DNA sequence: TGTGCCAGCAGCAAAAGGAGACAGGGATTCACAGATACGCAGTATTTT. V usage is TRBV21-1 and J usage is TRBJ2-3; TRBD1, as called in the table, went unchecked against the DNA. TRBV21-1 is labeled a pseudogene. The CDR3 extends over 16 amino acids.

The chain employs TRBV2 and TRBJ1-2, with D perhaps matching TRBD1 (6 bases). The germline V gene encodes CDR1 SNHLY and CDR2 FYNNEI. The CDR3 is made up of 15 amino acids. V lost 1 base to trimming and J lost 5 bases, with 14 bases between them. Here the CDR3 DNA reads TGTGCCAGCAGTGAAGTGGGGGGCGTTATGTATGGCTACACCTTC. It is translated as CASSEVGGVMYGYTF.

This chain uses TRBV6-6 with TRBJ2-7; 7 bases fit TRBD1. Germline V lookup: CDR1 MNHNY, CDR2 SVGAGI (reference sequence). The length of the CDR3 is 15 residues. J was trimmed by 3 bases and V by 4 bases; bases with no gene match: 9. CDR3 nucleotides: TGTGCCAGCAGTTCTATTACAGGGGTGGGCTACGAGCAGTACTTC. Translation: CASSSITGVGYEQYF.

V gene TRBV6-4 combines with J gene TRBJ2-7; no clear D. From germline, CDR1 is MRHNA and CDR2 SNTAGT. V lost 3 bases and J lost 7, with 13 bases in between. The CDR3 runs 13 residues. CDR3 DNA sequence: TGTGCCAGCAGTGAAGGCCCGTCTAAGGAGCAGTACTTC. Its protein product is CASSEGPSKEQYF.

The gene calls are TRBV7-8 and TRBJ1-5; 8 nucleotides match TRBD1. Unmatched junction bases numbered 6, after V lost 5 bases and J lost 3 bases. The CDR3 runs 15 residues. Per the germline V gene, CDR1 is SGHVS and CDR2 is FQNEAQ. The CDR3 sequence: CASSIGTGNNQPQHF. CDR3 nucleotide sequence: TGTGCCAGCAGCATCGGGACAGGTAACAATCAGCCCCAGCATTTT. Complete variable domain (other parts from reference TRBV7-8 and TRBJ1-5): GAGVSQSPRYKVAKRGQDVALRCDPISGHVSLFWYQQALGQGPEFLTYFQNEAQLDKSGLPSDRFFAERPEGSVSTLKIQRTQQEDSAVYLCASSIGTGNNQPQHFGDGTRLSIL.

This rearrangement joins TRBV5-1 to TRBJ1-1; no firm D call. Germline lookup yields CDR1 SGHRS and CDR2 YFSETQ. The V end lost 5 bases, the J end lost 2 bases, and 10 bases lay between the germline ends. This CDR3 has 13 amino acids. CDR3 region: CASSIFTNTEAFF. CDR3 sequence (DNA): TGCGCCAGCAGTATTTTTACTAACACTGAAGCTTTCTTT.

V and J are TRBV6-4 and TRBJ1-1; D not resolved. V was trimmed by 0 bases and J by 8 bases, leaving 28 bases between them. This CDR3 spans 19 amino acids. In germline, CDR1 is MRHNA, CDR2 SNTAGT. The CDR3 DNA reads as TGTGCCAGCAGTGACTCGATTCCCGTCCGGGCCGCACCAAAGCTAGAAGCTTTCTTT. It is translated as CASSDSIPVRAAPKLEAFF.

The CDR3 protein is CASSLQGDRLEKLFF. CDR3 DNA: TGCGCCAGCAGCCTACAGGGGGACAGGCTGGAAAAACTGTTTTTT. The chain has TRBV4-1 and TRBJ1-4, with TRBD1 identical over 8 bases. CDR1 MGHRA and CDR2 YSYEKL come from the germline V gene. The CDR3 extends over 15 amino acids. V shed 4 bases, J shed 8 bases, and the junction held 9 bases outside the gene matches.

CDR3 bases: TGTGCCAGCAGCGTCTTGAGTTGGGGGTTCACTGAAGCTTTCTTT. Protein: CASSVLSWGFTEAFF. The V call is TRBV5-6, the J call TRBJ1-1; D may be TRBD1 (5 bases). CDR3 length: 15 amino acids. CDR1 and CDR2 from the germline V gene are SGHDT and YYEEEE. Trimming cost V 4 bases and J 4 bases, with 17 bases left between them.

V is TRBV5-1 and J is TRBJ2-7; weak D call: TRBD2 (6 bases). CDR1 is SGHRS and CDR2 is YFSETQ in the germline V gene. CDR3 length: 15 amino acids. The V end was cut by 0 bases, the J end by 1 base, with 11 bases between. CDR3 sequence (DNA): TGCGCCAGCAGCTTGGGGGCAGGGAGGTCCTACGAGCAGTACTTC. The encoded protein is CASSLGAGRSYEQYF.

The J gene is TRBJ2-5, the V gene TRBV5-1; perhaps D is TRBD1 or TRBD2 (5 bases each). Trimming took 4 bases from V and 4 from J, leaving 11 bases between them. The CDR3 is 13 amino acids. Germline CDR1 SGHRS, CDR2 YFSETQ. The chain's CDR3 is CASSRDGLETQYF. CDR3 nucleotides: TGCGCCAGCAGCCGGGACGGACTAGAGACCCAGTACTTC.

CDR3 loop: CAIKRSTKNEQFF. In DNA form, the CDR3 reads TGTGCCATCAAACGGTCCACAAAAAATGAGCAGTTCTTC. The rearrangement uses TRBV10-3 and TRBJ2-1, with D hard to call. The CDR3 runs to 13 residues. CDR1 and CDR2 from the germline V gene are ENHRY and SYGVKD. Deletions cut 7 bases from V and 7 bases from J, with 14 bases between.